A selection of T cell receptor beta chains follows, all from one sample in a study of cytomegalovirus exposure and HLA in healthy donors. TCRdb's copy holds only in-frame clones and misses some; the assay was immunoSEQ multiplex PCR. The sample lists 60,000 to 80,000 clones; approximately 94% were seen once. Specimen: PBMCs. The origin of the receptors is a woman aged 18-29 years in good health and CMV-seropositive. Each CDR3 is given with its conserved first and last residue. Only part of the rows carry a size: once, few, many, or a class if the clone is expanded.

abundance: .
v_gene: TRBV5-1
CDR3aa: CASSPGQEGTEAFF

abundance: .
v_gene: TRBV4-1
CDR3aa: CASSHRLAGGSSYNEQFF

abundance: .
v_gene: TRBV7-9
CDR3aa: CASSSSSGRRETQYF

abundance: once
v_gene: TRBV7-2
CDR3aa: CACTRDRGSYEQYF

abundance: .
v_gene: TRBV27
CDR3aa: CASSALTGGETQYF

abundance: .
v_gene: TRBV28
CDR3aa: CASSLRYEQYF

abundance: .
v_gene: TRBV5-1
CDR3aa: CASSYGQGSYGYTF

abundance: few
v_gene: TRBV5-1
CDR3aa: CASSLVVSPYEQYF

abundance: .
v_gene: TRBV9
CDR3aa: CAHTDANPYEQYF

abundance: .
v_gene: TRBV7-2
CDR3aa: CASSPGQGDLYGYTF

abundance: .
v_gene: TRBV27
CDR3aa: CASTKSGSPHEQYF

abundance: .
v_gene: TRBV6-6
CDR3aa: CASVPRQTSYEQYF

abundance: .
v_gene: TRBV5-6
CDR3aa: CASSYPTSGSYEQYF

abundance: few
v_gene: TRBV28
CDR3aa: CASSRQVLNYGYTF

abundance: .
v_gene: TRBV2
CDR3aa: CASKGQGPANYGYTF

abundance: .
v_gene: TRBV27
CDR3aa: CASSRDPRVDRGNSPLHF

abundance: once
v_gene: TRBV19
CDR3aa: CASRGPRRGTEAFF

abundance: .
v_gene: TRBV14
CDR3aa: CASSQGFGSNYGYTF

abundance: .
v_gene: TRBV6-1
CDR3aa: CASSTGYYEQYF

abundance: .
v_gene: TRBV4-1
CDR3aa: CASSQASEGFIYGYTF

abundance: .
v_gene: TRBV6-6
CDR3aa: CASLRGKGEQFF

abundance: .
v_gene: TRBV4-1
CDR3aa: CASSQDPTSGRLNEQFF

abundance: once
v_gene: TRBV5-1
CDR3aa: CASSLEGGPEQFF

abundance: .
v_gene: TRBV11-3
CDR3aa: CASSPRQTGTERDGELFF

abundance: .
v_gene: TRBV7-2
CDR3aa: CASSPRTGENQPQHF

abundance: .
v_gene: TRBV14
CDR3aa: CASSQDRKTEAFF

abundance: few
v_gene: TRBV19
CDR3aa: CARGGPYFGNTIYF

abundance: .
v_gene: TRBV19
CDR3aa: CASSMAATYEQYF

abundance: .
v_gene: TRBV28
CDR3aa: CASSLGASGSISFSYEQYF